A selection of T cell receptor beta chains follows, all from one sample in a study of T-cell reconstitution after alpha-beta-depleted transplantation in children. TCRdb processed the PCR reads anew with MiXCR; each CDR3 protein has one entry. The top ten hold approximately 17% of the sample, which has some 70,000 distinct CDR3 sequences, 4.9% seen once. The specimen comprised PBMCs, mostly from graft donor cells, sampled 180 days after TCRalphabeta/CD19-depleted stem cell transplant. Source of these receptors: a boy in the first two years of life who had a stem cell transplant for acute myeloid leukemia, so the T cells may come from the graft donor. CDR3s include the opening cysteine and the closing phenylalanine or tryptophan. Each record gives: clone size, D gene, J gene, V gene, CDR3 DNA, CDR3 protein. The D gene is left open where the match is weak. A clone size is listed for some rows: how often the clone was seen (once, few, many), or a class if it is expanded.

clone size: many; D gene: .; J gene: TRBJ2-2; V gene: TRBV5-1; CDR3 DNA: TGCGCCAGCAGCCTTCAGAGACTAGCGAACACCGGGGAGCTGTTTTTT; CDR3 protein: CASSLQRLANTGELFF
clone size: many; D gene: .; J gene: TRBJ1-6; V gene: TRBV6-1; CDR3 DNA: TGTGCCAGCAGTGTAACGGAGGGCGGCCTCGGTTCACCCCTCCACTTT; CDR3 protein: CASSVTEGGLGSPLHF
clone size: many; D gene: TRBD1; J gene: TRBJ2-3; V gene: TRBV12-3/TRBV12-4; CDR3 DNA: TGTGCCAGCAGTTTTGGCTGGACAGGGAGGAGAGATACGCAGTATTTT; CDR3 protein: CASSFGWTGRRDTQYF
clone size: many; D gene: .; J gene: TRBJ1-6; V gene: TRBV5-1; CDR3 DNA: TGCGCCAGCAGCTTGATGGCGCCGGAGAATTCACCCCTCCACTTT; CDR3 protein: CASSLMAPENSPLHF
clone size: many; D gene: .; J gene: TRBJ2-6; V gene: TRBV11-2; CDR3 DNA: TGTGCCAGCAGCGGAATGGGGGCTGGGGCCAACGTCCTGACTTTC; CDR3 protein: CASSGMGAGANVLTF
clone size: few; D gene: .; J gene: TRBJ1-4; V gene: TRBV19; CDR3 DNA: TGTGCCAGTAGTATCCCCCGCAGGTCGGCATATGAAAAACTGTTTTTT; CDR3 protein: CASSIPRRSAYEKLFF
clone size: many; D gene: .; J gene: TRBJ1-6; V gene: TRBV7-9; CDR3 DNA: TGTGCCAGCAGCTTAAGCGGGGACGGTAATTCACCCCTCCACTTT; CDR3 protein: CASSLSGDGNSPLHF
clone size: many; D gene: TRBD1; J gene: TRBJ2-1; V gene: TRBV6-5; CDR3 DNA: TGTGCCAGCAGACGACAGGGGAGTAGAAATGAGCAGTTCTTC; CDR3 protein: CASRRQGSRNEQFF
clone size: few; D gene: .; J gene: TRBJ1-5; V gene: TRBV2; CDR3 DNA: TGTGCCAGCAGCGCGGGTAAGAGCAATCAGCCCCAGCATTTT; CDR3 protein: CASSAGKSNQPQHF
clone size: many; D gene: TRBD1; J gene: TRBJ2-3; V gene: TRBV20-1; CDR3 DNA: TGCAGTGCAGGGACAGGGAGCACAGATACGCAGTATTTT; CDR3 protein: CSAGTGSTDTQYF
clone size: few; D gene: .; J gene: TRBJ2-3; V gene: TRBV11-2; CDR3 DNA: TGTGCCAGCAGCTGGGGGGCGTTCACAGATACGCAGTATTTT; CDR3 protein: CASSWGAFTDTQYF
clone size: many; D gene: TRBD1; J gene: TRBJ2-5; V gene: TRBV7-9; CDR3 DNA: TGTGCCAGCAGCTCAGTTCTTACAGGGGTCGAGACCCAGTACTTC; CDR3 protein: CASSSVLTGVETQYF
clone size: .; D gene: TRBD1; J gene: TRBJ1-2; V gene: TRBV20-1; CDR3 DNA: TGCAGTGCCCGGGGACAGGGGAGGAGCTACACCTTC; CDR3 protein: CSARGQGRSYTF
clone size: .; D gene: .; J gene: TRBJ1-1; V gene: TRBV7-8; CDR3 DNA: TGTGCCAGCAGCTTCGCAAGGGGGATCAACACTGAAGCTTTCTTT; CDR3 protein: CASSFARGINTEAFF
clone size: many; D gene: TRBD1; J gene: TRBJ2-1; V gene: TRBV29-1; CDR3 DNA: TGCAGCGCCTCATTCGGGACAGGGGGTTACAATGAGCAGTTCTTC; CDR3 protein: CSASFGTGGYNEQFF
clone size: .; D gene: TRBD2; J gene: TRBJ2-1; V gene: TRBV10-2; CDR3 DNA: TGCGCCAGCAGGGGTAGCGGGGGGAAATACAATGAGCAGTTCTTC; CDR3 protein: CASRGSGGKYNEQFF
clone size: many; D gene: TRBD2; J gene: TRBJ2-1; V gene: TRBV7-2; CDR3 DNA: TGTGCCATCATTCTAGCGGGGCACTACAATGAGCAGTTCTTC; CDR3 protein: CAIILAGHYNEQFF
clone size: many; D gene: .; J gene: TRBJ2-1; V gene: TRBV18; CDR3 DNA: TGTGCCAGCTCACAGGGAAGGGGGTCAGTGGACAATGAGCAGTTCTTC; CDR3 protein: CASSQGRGSVDNEQFF
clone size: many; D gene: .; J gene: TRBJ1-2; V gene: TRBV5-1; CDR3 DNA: TGCGCCAGCAGCTTGGGTGAGATCCCCTATGGCTACACCTTC; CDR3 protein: CASSLGEIPYGYTF
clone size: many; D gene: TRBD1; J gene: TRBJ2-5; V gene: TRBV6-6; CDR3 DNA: TGTGCCAGCAGGTCGGACAGGGAAGAGACCCAGTACTTC; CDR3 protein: CASRSDREETQYF
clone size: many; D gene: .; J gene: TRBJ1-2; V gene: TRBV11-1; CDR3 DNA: TGTGCCAGCAGCAAGAGGGTAGGGGACGACTACACCTTC; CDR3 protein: CASSKRVGDDYTF
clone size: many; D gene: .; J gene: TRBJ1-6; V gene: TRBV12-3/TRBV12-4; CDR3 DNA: TGTGCCTCGGGATCACCCCTCCACTTT; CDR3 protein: CASGSPLHF
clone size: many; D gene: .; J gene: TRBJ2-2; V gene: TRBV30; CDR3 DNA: TGTGCCTGGAGTGTACATCCCGCGAACACCGGGGAGCTGTTTTTT; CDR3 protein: CAWSVHPANTGELFF
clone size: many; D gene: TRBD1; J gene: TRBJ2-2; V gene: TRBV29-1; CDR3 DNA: TGCAGCGTACAGGGGGCACCCACCGGGGAGCTGTTTTTT; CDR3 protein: CSVQGAPTGELFF
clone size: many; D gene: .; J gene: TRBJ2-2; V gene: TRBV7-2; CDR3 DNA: TGTGCCAGCAGCTTCAGCACCGGGGAGCTGTTTTTT; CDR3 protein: CASSFSTGELFF
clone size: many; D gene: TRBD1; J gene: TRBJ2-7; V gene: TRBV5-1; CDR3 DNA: TGCGCCAGCAGCCGTAGGACAGGGAACACCTACGAGCAGTACTTC; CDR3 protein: CASSRRTGNTYEQYF
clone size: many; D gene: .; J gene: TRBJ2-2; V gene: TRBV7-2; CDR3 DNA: TGTGCCAGCAGCTTAGCCCCTCCGGGGGCGAGCCGGGAGCTGTTTTTT; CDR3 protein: CASSLAPPGASRELFF
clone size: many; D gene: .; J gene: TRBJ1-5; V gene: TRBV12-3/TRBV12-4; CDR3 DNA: TGTGCCAGCAGTTTAAAAGGGAATAGCAATCAGCCCCAGCATTTT; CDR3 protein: CASSLKGNSNQPQHF
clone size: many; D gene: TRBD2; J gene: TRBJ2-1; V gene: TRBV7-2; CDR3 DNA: TGTGCCAGCAGCTTAGTTTCTTTAGCGGGGGGGCAGAATGAGCAGTTCTTC; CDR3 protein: CASSLVSLAGGQNEQFF
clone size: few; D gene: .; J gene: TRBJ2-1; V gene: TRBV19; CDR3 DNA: TGTGCCAGTAGTAGCCCACCGGGACCGTACTTCAATGAGCAGTTCTTC; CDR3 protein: CASSSPPGPYFNEQFF
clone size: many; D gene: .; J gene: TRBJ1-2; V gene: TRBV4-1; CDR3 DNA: TGCGCCAGCAGCCAAGAGACCACGGGGTTAATCGGCTACACCTTC; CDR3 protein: CASSQETTGLIGYTF
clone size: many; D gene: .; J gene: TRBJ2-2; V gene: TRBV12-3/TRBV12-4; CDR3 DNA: TGTGCCAGCAGAAACGAGAACACCGGGGAGCTGTTTTTT; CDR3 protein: CASRNENTGELFF
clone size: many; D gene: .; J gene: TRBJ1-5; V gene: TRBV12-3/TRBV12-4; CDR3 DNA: TGTGCCAGCAGTCCGATATATTCTATGCCCCAGCATTTT; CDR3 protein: CASSPIYSMPQHF
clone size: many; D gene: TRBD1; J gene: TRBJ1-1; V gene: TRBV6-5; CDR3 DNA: TGTGCCAGCAGTCCCCGGGACAGGGGAGGAGGTGCAAACACTGAAGCTTTCTTT; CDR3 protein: CASSPRDRGGGANTEAFF